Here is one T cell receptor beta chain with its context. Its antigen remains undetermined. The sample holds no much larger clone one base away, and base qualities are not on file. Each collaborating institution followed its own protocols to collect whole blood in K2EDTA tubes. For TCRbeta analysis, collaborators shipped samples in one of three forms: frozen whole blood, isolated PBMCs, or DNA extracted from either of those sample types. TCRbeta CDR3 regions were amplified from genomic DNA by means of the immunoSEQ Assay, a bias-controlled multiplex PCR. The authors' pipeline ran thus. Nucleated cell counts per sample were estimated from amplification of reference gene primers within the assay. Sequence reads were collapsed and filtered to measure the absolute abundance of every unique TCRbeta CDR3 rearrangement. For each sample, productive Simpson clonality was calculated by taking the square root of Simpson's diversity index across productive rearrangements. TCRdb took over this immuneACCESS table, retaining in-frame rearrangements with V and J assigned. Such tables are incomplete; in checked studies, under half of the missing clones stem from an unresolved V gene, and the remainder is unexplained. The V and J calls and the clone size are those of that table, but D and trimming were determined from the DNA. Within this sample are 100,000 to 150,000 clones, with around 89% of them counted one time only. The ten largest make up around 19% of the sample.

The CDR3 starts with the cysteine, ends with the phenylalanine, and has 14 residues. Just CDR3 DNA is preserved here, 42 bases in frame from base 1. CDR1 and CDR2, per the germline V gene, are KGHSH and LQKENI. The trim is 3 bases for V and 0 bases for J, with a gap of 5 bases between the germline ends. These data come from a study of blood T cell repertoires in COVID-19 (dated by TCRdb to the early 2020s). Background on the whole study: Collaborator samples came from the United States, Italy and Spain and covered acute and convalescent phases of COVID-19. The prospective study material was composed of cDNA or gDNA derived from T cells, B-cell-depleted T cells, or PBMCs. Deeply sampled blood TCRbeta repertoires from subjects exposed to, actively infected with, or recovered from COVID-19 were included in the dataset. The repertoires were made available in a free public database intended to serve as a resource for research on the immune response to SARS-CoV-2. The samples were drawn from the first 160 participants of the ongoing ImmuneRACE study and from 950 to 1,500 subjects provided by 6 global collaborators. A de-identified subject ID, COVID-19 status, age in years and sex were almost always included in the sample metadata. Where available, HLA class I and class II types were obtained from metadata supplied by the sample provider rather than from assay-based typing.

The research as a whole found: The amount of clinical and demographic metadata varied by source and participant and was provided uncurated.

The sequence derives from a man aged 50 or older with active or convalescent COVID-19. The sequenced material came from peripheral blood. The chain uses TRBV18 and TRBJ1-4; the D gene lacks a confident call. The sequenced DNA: TGTGCCAGCTCACCTAGATCAACTAATGAAAAACTGTTTTTT. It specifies CASSPRSTNEKLFF.